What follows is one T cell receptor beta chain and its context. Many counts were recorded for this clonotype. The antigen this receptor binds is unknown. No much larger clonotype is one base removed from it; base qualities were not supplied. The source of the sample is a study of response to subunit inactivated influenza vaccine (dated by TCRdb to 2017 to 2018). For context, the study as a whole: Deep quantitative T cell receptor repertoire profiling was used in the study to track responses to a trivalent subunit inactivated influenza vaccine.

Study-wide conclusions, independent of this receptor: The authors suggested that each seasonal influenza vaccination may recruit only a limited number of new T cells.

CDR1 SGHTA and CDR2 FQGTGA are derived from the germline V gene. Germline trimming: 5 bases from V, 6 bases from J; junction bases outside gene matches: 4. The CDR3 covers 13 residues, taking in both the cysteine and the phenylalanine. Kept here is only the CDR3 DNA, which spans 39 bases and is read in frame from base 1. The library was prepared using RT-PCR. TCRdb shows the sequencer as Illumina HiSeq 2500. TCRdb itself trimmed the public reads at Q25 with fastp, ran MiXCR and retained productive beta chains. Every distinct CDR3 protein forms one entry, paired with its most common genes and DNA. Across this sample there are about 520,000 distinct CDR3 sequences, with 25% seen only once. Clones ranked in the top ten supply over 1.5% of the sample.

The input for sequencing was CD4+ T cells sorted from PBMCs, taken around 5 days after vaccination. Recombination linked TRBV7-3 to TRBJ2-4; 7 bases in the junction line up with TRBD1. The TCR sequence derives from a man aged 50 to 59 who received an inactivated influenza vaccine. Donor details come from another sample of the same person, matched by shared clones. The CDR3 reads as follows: CASSRDSRNIQYF. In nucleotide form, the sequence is TGTGCCAGCAGCCGGGACAGCAGAAACATTCAGTACTTC.